This T cell receptor (beta chain) derives from a study of cytomegalovirus exposure and HLA in healthy donors. For this clone: Its antigen remains unidentified.

Broader study findings: As a later analysis revealed, most CMV-associated TCR beta chains appeared HLA-restricted. Exclusion applied to some V segments, including TRBV6-2 and TRBV6-3, as they were indistinguishable.

13 Jbeta primers and 60 Vbeta primers were used for the PCR. The data were produced by immunoSEQ multiplex PCR, yet TCRdb's version contains in-frame clones alone and is incomplete. Of about 130,000 clones listed, roughly 78% are singletons. The germline CDR1 and CDR2 sequences are SQVTM and ANQGSEA. CDR3 size: 12 residues. V shed 6 bases and J shed 4 bases, with 12 bases lying between them. J is TRBJ2-5 and V is TRBV29-1, with D possibly TRBD2 on 5 matching bases. The material sequenced was PBMCs. This TCR was recovered from a man aged 25 to 40 in good health and CMV-seronegative. For the CDR3, the DNA is TGCAGCGTCCTCAGTGGAGGAGAGACCCAGTACTTC. Protein product: CSVLSGGETQYF. The full variable domain, its missing parts supplied by reference TRBV29-1 and TRBJ2-5, is SAVISQKPSRDICQRGTSLTIQCQVDSQVTMMFWYRQQPGQSLTLIATANQGSEATYESGFVIDKFPISRPNLTFSTLTVSNMSPEDSSIYLCSVLSGGETQYFGPGTRLLVL.